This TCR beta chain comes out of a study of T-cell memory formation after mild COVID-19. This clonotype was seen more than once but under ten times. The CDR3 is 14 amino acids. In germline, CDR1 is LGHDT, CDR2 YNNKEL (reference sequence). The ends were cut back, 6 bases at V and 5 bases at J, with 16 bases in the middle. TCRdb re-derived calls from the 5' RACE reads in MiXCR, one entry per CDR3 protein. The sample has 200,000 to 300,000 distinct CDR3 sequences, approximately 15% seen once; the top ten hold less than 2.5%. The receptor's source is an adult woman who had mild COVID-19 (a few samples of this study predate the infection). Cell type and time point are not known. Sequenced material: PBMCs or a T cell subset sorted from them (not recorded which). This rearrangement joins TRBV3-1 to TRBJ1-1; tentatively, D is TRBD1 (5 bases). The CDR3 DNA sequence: TGTGCCAGCAGTCAACAGGAAAGTCGGACTGAAGCTTTCTTT. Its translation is CASSQQESRTEAFF. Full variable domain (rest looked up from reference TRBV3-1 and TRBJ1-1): DTAVSQTPKYLVTQMGNDKSIKCEQNLGHDTMYWYKQDSKKFLKIMFSYNNKELIINETVPNRFSPKSPDKAHLNLHINSLELGDSAVYFCASSQQESRTEAFFGQGTRLTVV.